This T cell receptor (beta chain) was profiled in a study of cytomegalovirus exposure and HLA in healthy donors. The table came from immunoSEQ multiplex PCR; TCRdb's copy has only in-frame clones and leaves some out. The data show a few hundred thousand clones, 80% to 90% seen once. Whole-study results and caveats: First-cohort TCR clusters tended to co-occur in the roughly 130 validation repertoires, a later analysis found.

The CDR3 loop spans 11 amino acids. Germline values: CDR1 DFQATT, CDR2 SNEGSKA (reference sequence). V lost 4 bases, J lost 10 bases, and 11 bases lay in between. Comment on this clone: Its antigen is not known.

This TCR was sampled from a woman between 18 and 29 years old in good health and CMV-seronegative. Sequencing used PBMCs. J is TRBJ2-1 and V is TRBV20-1, with D perhaps TRBD2 (6 bases). The CDR3 region is CSAMLAWEQFF. As DNA, the CDR3 is TGCAGTGCTATGCTAGCGTGGGAGCAGTTCTTC.